A selection of T cell receptor beta chains follows, all from one sample in a study of blood T cells in healthy people across ages. TCRdb re-called the 5' RACE reads through MiXCR, storing one row per CDR3 protein. Of about 1,600,000 distinct CDR3 sequences listed, approximately 40% are singletons. Sequencing was performed on blood. These TCRs come from a woman aged 18-30 years in good health. Both conserved end residues are trimmed from each CDR3. Fields, in order: V gene, J gene, CDR3 protein.

V: TRBV10-3
J: TRBJ2-3
CDR3: AISESGGVPPDTQY

V: TRBV15
J: TRBJ2-7
CDR3: ATSRDGPYEQY

V: TRBV14
J: TRBJ1-3
CDR3: ASSQEAGNTIY

V: TRBV3-1
J: TRBJ2-3
CDR3: ASSQGVPTQY

V: TRBV2
J: TRBJ2-1
CDR3: ASSERTSPSYNEQF

V: TRBV7-3
J: TRBJ2-7
CDR3: ASSLKGGGSYEQY

V: TRBV12-3/TRBV12-4
J: TRBJ2-5
CDR3: ASSPLAGGRETQY

V: TRBV20-1
J: TRBJ2-1
CDR3: SARDHQKTSTDEQF

V: TRBV2
J: TRBJ2-7
CDR3: ASRDTGTPRYEQY

V: TRBV7-2
J: TRBJ2-5
CDR3: ASSLAWLNQETQY